The T cell receptor (beta chain) described here comes from a study of blood T cells in healthy people across ages. General study points: Strongly correlated with naive T cell percentage was TCR beta diversity. Bulk PBMC profiling left naive and antigen-experienced comparisons inconclusive.

It was with a sample-barcoded 5' primer and a J-beta primer mix that a second PCR of roughly 6 to 11 cycles was run. TCRdb re-called the 5' RACE reads through MiXCR, storing one row per CDR3 protein. The table includes around 970,000 distinct CDR3 sequences, just over 50% detected once. With regard to this clonotype: Its antigen is as yet unknown.

The source of this sequence is a woman in her fifties or sixties in good health. Sequencing was done on a sample of blood.

The CDR3 nucleotides are TGTGCCAGCTCACGAGCTGCTAGCACAGATACGCAGTATTTT. Protein: CASSRAASTDTQYF. The chain links TRBV18 to TRBJ2-3; D ambiguous. CDR1 and CDR2 from the germline V gene are KGHSH and LQKENI. Trimming cost V 4 bases and J 0 bases, with 8 bases left between them. CDR3 length equals 14 residues.